A selection of T cell receptor beta chains follows, all from one sample in a study of T cell responses to AZD1222 COVID-19 vaccine. Only in-frame clones appear in the TCRdb table, and some are missing; sequencing was by immunoSEQ multiplex PCR. In the table there are some 130,000 clones, approximately 93% of which are singletons. Sequencing used peripheral blood, obtained on day 0 of AZD1222 vaccination. These receptors came from an adult in good health. CDR3s include the opening cysteine and the closing phenylalanine or tryptophan. The order of the fields is CDR3 DNA, CDR3 protein, D gene, clone size, J gene, V gene. A D gene is named only where the DNA matches it firmly. Some rows mark clone size as missing; the rest say once, few, many or name a class of expanded clone.

CDR3nt: TGTGCCTGGAGTTTGGGCCCGCATGGATACGAGCAGTACTTC; CDR3aa: CAWSLGPHGYEQYF; d_gene: NA; abundance: NA; j_gene: TRBJ2-7; v_gene: TRBV30
CDR3nt: TGTGCCAGCTCACACGGGACAGGGACCAATGAGCAGTTCTTC; CDR3aa: CASSHGTGTNEQFF; d_gene: TRBD1; abundance: NA; j_gene: TRBJ2-1; v_gene: TRBV18
CDR3nt: TGTGCCAGCAGTTTAGGACAGGGCCAGCCCCAGCATTTT; CDR3aa: CASSLGQGQPQHF; d_gene: TRBD1; abundance: NA; j_gene: TRBJ1-5; v_gene: TRBV27
CDR3nt: TGTGCCAGCAGTCGACAGGGAGGCTCCTACAATGAGCAGTTCTTC; CDR3aa: CASSRQGGSYNEQFF; d_gene: NA; abundance: once; j_gene: TRBJ2-1; v_gene: TRBV27
CDR3nt: TGCAGCGTTGAAGCTGGGGGGGACACCGGGGAGCTGTTTTTT; CDR3aa: CSVEAGGDTGELFF; d_gene: TRBD2; abundance: once; j_gene: TRBJ2-2; v_gene: TRBV29-1
CDR3nt: TGTGTCAGCACCGGACAGATTTACAATGAGCAGTTCTTC; CDR3aa: CVSTGQIYNEQFF; d_gene: NA; abundance: once; j_gene: TRBJ2-1; v_gene: TRBV28
CDR3nt: TGTGCCAGCAGCGCTCGTAGTAGCCGAGTCTCAGGGAACACTGAAGCTTTCTTT; CDR3aa: CASSARSSRVSGNTEAFF; d_gene: NA; abundance: NA; j_gene: TRBJ1-1; v_gene: TRBV9
CDR3nt: TGTGCCAGCTCACCCACAACTAATGAAAAACTGTTTTTT; CDR3aa: CASSPTTNEKLFF; d_gene: NA; abundance: NA; j_gene: TRBJ1-4; v_gene: TRBV18
CDR3nt: TGTGCCAGTAAGTTGTACACTGAAGCTTTCTTT; CDR3aa: CASKLYTEAFF; d_gene: NA; abundance: NA; j_gene: TRBJ1-1; v_gene: TRBV19
CDR3nt: TGTGCCAGCTCACCACCCTGGACTAGCGGGGGGCTAGTGGCCCAGTACTTC; CDR3aa: CASSPPWTSGGLVAQYF; d_gene: TRBD2; abundance: NA; j_gene: TRBJ2-5; v_gene: TRBV18
CDR3nt: TGCGCCAGCAGCCAAGCGGCAGCGCCGAACACTGAAGCTTTCTTT; CDR3aa: CASSQAAAPNTEAFF; d_gene: NA; abundance: NA; j_gene: TRBJ1-1; v_gene: TRBV4-1
CDR3nt: TGTGCCAGCAGCTCCCAAGGGGGGTTCAATGGCTACACCTTC; CDR3aa: CASSSQGGFNGYTF; d_gene: NA; abundance: NA; j_gene: TRBJ1-2; v_gene: TRBV7-9
CDR3nt: TGTGCCAGCAGCCAACCGGGACTAGGCTTGAATGAGCAGTTCTTC; CDR3aa: CASSQPGLGLNEQFF; d_gene: TRBD2; abundance: NA; j_gene: TRBJ2-1; v_gene: TRBV14
CDR3nt: TGTGCCAGCAGCGATAGCGGGACCTATTCACCCCTCCACTTT; CDR3aa: CASSDSGTYSPLHF; d_gene: NA; abundance: NA; j_gene: TRBJ1-6; v_gene: TRBV9
CDR3nt: TGTGCCAGCAGCCAGGGGCGAGTATACAATGAGCAGTTCTTC; CDR3aa: CASSQGRVYNEQFF; d_gene: NA; abundance: NA; j_gene: TRBJ2-1; v_gene: TRBV6-5
CDR3nt: TGTGCCAGCTGGGGCCAGCGGGAAAACACAGATACGCAGTATTTT; CDR3aa: CASWGQRENTDTQYF; d_gene: TRBD2; abundance: NA; j_gene: TRBJ2-3; v_gene: TRBV5-6
CDR3nt: TGTGCCAGCAGCCGAAACAGGGACAGATACAATGAGCAGTTCTTC; CDR3aa: CASSRNRDRYNEQFF; d_gene: TRBD1; abundance: NA; j_gene: TRBJ2-1; v_gene: TRBV6-4
CDR3nt: TGTGCCAGCAGTTCCGGACAGCACTCCTACGAGCAGTACTTC; CDR3aa: CASSSGQHSYEQYF; d_gene: NA; abundance: NA; j_gene: TRBJ2-7; v_gene: TRBV27
CDR3nt: TGTGCCATCAGTGGGGGCCCCGGGACAGGGGGTGCATCCTACGAGCAGTACTTC; CDR3aa: CAISGGPGTGGASYEQYF; d_gene: TRBD1; abundance: NA; j_gene: TRBJ2-7; v_gene: TRBV10-3
CDR3nt: TGTGCCAGCAGCCCTAGCGGGACTAGGGTCTGGGAGCAGTACTTC; CDR3aa: CASSPSGTRVWEQYF; d_gene: TRBD2; abundance: NA; j_gene: TRBJ2-7; v_gene: TRBV9
CDR3nt: TGTGCCAGTAGTATAGGGGACAGGACGGATCAGCCCCAGCATTTT; CDR3aa: CASSIGDRTDQPQHF; d_gene: TRBD1; abundance: once; j_gene: TRBJ1-5; v_gene: TRBV19
CDR3nt: TGTGCCAGCAGTTACCGGCTAGCGGGAGGTGTAAAGAATGAGCAGTTCTTC; CDR3aa: CASSYRLAGGVKNEQFF; d_gene: TRBD2; abundance: NA; j_gene: TRBJ2-1; v_gene: TRBV6-2/TRBV6-3
CDR3nt: TGTGCCAGTAGTTATTATGGCCACTACGAGCAGTACTTC; CDR3aa: CASSYYGHYEQYF; d_gene: NA; abundance: NA; j_gene: TRBJ2-7; v_gene: TRBV19
CDR3nt: TGTGCCAGCAGCTTAAGGAGAAATTCACCCCTCCACTTT; CDR3aa: CASSLRRNSPLHF; d_gene: NA; abundance: NA; j_gene: TRBJ1-6; v_gene: TRBV7-3
CDR3nt: TGTGCCAGCAGTTACTTTTCAACTAATGAAAAACTGTTTTTT; CDR3aa: CASSYFSTNEKLFF; d_gene: NA; abundance: NA; j_gene: TRBJ1-4; v_gene: TRBV6-6
CDR3nt: TGTGCCAGCAGAAACCCTACGGGGTTGCTTCAAGCTTTCTTT; CDR3aa: CASRNPTGLLQAFF; d_gene: NA; abundance: once; j_gene: TRBJ1-1; v_gene: TRBV5-8
CDR3nt: TGTGCCAGCAGCACATACAGGACAACTAATGAAAAACTGTTTTTT; CDR3aa: CASSTYRTTNEKLFF; d_gene: NA; abundance: NA; j_gene: TRBJ1-4; v_gene: TRBV27
CDR3nt: TGCGCCAGCAGCTTGGGGTCCGCGAGTCCAAAGCAGTTCTTC; CDR3aa: CASSLGSASPKQFF; d_gene: NA; abundance: NA; j_gene: TRBJ2-1; v_gene: TRBV5-1
CDR3nt: TGCGCCAGCAGCACCGCCGTGGCCGCCTACGAGCAGTACTTC; CDR3aa: CASSTAVAAYEQYF; d_gene: NA; abundance: once; j_gene: TRBJ2-7; v_gene: TRBV5-1
CDR3nt: TGTGCCTGGAGCGTGAGACTAGCGGGGGCTAGCACAGATACGCAGTATTTT; CDR3aa: CAWSVRLAGASTDTQYF; d_gene: TRBD2; abundance: NA; j_gene: TRBJ2-3; v_gene: TRBV30
CDR3nt: TGTGCCAGTAGTATAGACCGCAGGGGGGATCAGCCCCAGCATTTT; CDR3aa: CASSIDRRGDQPQHF; d_gene: TRBD1; abundance: once; j_gene: TRBJ1-5; v_gene: TRBV19
CDR3nt: TGTGCTAGTGGTTTCGGATCCTACAATGAGCAGTTCTTC; CDR3aa: CASGFGSYNEQFF; d_gene: NA; abundance: NA; j_gene: TRBJ2-1; v_gene: TRBV12-5
CDR3nt: TGTGCCTGGAGAGGCAGGGGGAACTACGAGCAGTACTTC; CDR3aa: CAWRGRGNYEQYF; d_gene: TRBD1; abundance: NA; j_gene: TRBJ2-7; v_gene: TRBV30
CDR3nt: TGCGCCAGCAGCCCCGGGACAGGAGGATACGAGCAGTACTTC; CDR3aa: CASSPGTGGYEQYF; d_gene: TRBD1; abundance: NA; j_gene: TRBJ2-7; v_gene: TRBV5-1
CDR3nt: TGTGCCAGCAGTGAATTTTCCGGGGACCAGCCCCAGCATTTT; CDR3aa: CASSEFSGDQPQHF; d_gene: NA; abundance: NA; j_gene: TRBJ1-5; v_gene: TRBV6-1
CDR3nt: TGTGCCTGGGCTCAAACAGGGGTCACTGAAGCTTTCTTT; CDR3aa: CAWAQTGVTEAFF; d_gene: TRBD1; abundance: NA; j_gene: TRBJ1-1; v_gene: TRBV30
CDR3nt: TGTGCCTGGAGTGTCGGTTTATGGAAGACGGAACTTCATGTAAATTCACCCCTCCACTTT; CDR3aa: CAWSVGLWKTELHVNSPLHF; d_gene: NA; abundance: NA; j_gene: TRBJ1-6; v_gene: TRBV30
CDR3nt: TGTGCCAGCAGTTTATCGTCCGGAGGACGAGGCTACACCTTC; CDR3aa: CASSLSSGGRGYTF; d_gene: NA; abundance: NA; j_gene: TRBJ1-2; v_gene: TRBV28
CDR3nt: TGTGCCACCAGCAAGGATAAGGGGCATAATGAAAAACTGTTTTTT; CDR3aa: CATSKDKGHNEKLFF; d_gene: NA; abundance: NA; j_gene: TRBJ1-4; v_gene: TRBV15
CDR3nt: TGTGCCAGCAGCGTAAATCCAGGGGAGGGAAACACCATATATTTT; CDR3aa: CASSVNPGEGNTIYF; d_gene: NA; abundance: once; j_gene: TRBJ1-3; v_gene: TRBV9
CDR3nt: TGTGCCAGCAGGCCGACAGGGATCTTGAGGAATCAGCCCCAGCATTTT; CDR3aa: CASRPTGILRNQPQHF; d_gene: TRBD1; abundance: NA; j_gene: TRBJ1-5; v_gene: TRBV27
CDR3nt: TGTGCCAGCAGGCTTACGGGATATCCCTCCTACGAGCAGTACTTC; CDR3aa: CASRLTGYPSYEQYF; d_gene: NA; abundance: NA; j_gene: TRBJ2-7; v_gene: TRBV6-5
CDR3nt: TGCGCCAGCAGCTTGTTTCCAGGGGGAGACACCATATATTTT; CDR3aa: CASSLFPGGDTIYF; d_gene: TRBD1; abundance: NA; j_gene: TRBJ1-3; v_gene: TRBV5-1
CDR3nt: TGTGCCAGCAGTTTACAAGGATACCTTAACACTGAAGCTTTCTTT; CDR3aa: CASSLQGYLNTEAFF; d_gene: NA; abundance: NA; j_gene: TRBJ1-1; v_gene: TRBV28
CDR3nt: TGCGCCAGCAGCCAAGATACGGCCAAAAACATTCAGTACTTC; CDR3aa: CASSQDTAKNIQYF; d_gene: NA; abundance: NA; j_gene: TRBJ2-4; v_gene: TRBV4-3
CDR3nt: TGTGCCAGCAGTTACTCCCCCGAAGAATATGGCTACACCTTC; CDR3aa: CASSYSPEEYGYTF; d_gene: NA; abundance: NA; j_gene: TRBJ1-2; v_gene: TRBV6-5
CDR3nt: TGTGCCAGCAGCTTAACCCAGCCGGGCACCGGGGAGCTGTTTTTT; CDR3aa: CASSLTQPGTGELFF; d_gene: NA; abundance: NA; j_gene: TRBJ2-2; v_gene: TRBV7-3
CDR3nt: TGTGCCAGCAGCTTAGCGGAGGGGACAGGTGCGTCCGAGCAGTACTTC; CDR3aa: CASSLAEGTGASEQYF; d_gene: TRBD1; abundance: NA; j_gene: TRBJ2-7; v_gene: TRBV7-2
CDR3nt: TGTGCCAGCAGTCAAGGGACAGTCTTCAATCCCGGGGAGCTGTTTTTT; CDR3aa: CASSQGTVFNPGELFF; d_gene: TRBD1; abundance: NA; j_gene: TRBJ2-2; v_gene: TRBV6-4
CDR3nt: TGCGCCAGCAGCTTGGGCCAGGGCCAGCCCCAGCATTTT; CDR3aa: CASSLGQGQPQHF; d_gene: NA; abundance: NA; j_gene: TRBJ1-5; v_gene: TRBV5-1
CDR3nt: TGTGCCAGCAGTTTATTTTCTATGGCCGAAAGCAATCAGCCCCAGCATTTT; CDR3aa: CASSLFSMAESNQPQHF; d_gene: NA; abundance: NA; j_gene: TRBJ1-5; v_gene: TRBV28
CDR3nt: TGTGCCAGCAGGAGCGGGACATTCTCCTACGAGCAGTACTTC; CDR3aa: CASRSGTFSYEQYF; d_gene: NA; abundance: once; j_gene: TRBJ2-7; v_gene: TRBV28
CDR3nt: TGTGCCAGCAGCCAAGGGCTATCAGGGGTCGGGGAGCTGTTTTTT; CDR3aa: CASSQGLSGVGELFF; d_gene: NA; abundance: NA; j_gene: TRBJ2-2; v_gene: TRBV14
CDR3nt: TGCGCCAGCAGCAGAGACATCTCTGGGGCCAACGTCCTGACTTTC; CDR3aa: CASSRDISGANVLTF; d_gene: NA; abundance: NA; j_gene: TRBJ2-6; v_gene: TRBV5-1
CDR3nt: TGTACGCTCGGTCGACCCGGAGTCGGCTACACCTTC; CDR3aa: CTLGRPGVGYTF; d_gene: NA; abundance: NA; j_gene: TRBJ1-2; v_gene: TRBV30
CDR3nt: TGTGCCACCAGCGGCAGGGGGATATATGGCTACACCTTC; CDR3aa: CATSGRGIYGYTF; d_gene: TRBD1; abundance: NA; j_gene: TRBJ1-2; v_gene: TRBV15
CDR3nt: TGCGCCAGCAGCTTGGAACTGGGGACTTCTGAAGCTTTCTTT; CDR3aa: CASSLELGTSEAFF; d_gene: NA; abundance: NA; j_gene: TRBJ1-1; v_gene: TRBV5-1
CDR3nt: TGTGCCAGCAGCCAAGGGACAGCTAACTATGGCTACACCTTC; CDR3aa: CASSQGTANYGYTF; d_gene: NA; abundance: NA; j_gene: TRBJ1-2; v_gene: TRBV3-1/TRBV3-2
CDR3nt: TGTGCCAGCAGTTTCGGAGCGAACACCGGGGAGCTGTTTTTT; CDR3aa: CASSFGANTGELFF; d_gene: NA; abundance: once; j_gene: TRBJ2-2; v_gene: TRBV27
CDR3nt: TGTGCCAGCAGGGAACCGACCGGGGCGAGCTCCTACAATGAGCAGTTCTTC; CDR3aa: CASREPTGASSYNEQFF; d_gene: NA; abundance: NA; j_gene: TRBJ2-1; v_gene: TRBV6-1